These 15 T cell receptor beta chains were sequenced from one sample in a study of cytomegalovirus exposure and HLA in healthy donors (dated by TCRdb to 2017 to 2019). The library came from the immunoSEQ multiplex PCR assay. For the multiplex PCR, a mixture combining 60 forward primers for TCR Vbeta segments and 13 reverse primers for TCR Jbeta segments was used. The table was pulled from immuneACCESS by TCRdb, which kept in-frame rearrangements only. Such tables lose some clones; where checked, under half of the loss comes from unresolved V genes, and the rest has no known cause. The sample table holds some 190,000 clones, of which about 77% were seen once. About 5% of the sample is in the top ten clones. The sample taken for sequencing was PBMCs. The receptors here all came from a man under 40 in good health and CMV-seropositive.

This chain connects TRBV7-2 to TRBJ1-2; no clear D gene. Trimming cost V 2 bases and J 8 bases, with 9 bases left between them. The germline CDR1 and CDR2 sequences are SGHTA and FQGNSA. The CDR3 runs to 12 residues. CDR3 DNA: TGTGCCAGCAGCTTACAATCGCGGGGCTACACCTTC. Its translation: CASSLQSRGYTF.

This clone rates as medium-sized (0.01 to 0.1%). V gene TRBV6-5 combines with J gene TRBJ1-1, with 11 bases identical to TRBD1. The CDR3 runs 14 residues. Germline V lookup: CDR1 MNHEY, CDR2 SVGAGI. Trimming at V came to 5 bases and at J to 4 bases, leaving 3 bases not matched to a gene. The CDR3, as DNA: TGTGCCAGCAGTGCCGGGACAGGGGGCACTGAAGCTTTCTTT. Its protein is CASSAGTGGTEAFF.

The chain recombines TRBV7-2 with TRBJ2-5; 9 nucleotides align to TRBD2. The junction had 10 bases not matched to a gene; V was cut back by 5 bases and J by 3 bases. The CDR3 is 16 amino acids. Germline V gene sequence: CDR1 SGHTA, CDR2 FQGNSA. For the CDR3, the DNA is TGTGCCAGCAGCAACCCGGGACTAGCTGTCAAAGAGACCCAGTACTTC. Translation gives CASSNPGLAVKETQYF.

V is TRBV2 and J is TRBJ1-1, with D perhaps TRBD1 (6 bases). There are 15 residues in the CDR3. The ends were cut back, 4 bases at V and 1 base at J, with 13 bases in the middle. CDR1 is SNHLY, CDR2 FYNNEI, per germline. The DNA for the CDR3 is TGTGCCAGCAGTGCTCCCGACAGGACGAACACTGAAGCTTTCTTT. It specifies CASSAPDRTNTEAFF. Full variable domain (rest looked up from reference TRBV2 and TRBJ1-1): EPEVTQTPSHQVTQMGQEVILRCVPISNHLYFYWYRQILGQKVEFLVSFYNNEISEKSEIFDDQFSVERPDGSNFTLKIRSTKLEDSAMYFCASSAPDRTNTEAFFGQGTRLTVV.

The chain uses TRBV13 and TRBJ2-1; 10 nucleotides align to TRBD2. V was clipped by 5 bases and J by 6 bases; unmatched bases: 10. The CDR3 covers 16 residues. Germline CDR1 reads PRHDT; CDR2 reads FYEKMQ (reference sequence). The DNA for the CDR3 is TGTGCCAGCAGCCAAATAAGCGGGGGGGCCGGCAATGAGCAGTTCTTC. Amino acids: CASSQISGGAGNEQFF.

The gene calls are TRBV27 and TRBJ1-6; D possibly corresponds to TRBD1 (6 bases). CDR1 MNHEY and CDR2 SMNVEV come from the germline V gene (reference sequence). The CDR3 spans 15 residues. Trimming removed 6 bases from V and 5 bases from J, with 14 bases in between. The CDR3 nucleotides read TGTGCCAGCAGCCTAGGACAGATTAATAATTCACCCCTCCACTTT. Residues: CASSLGQINNSPLHF.

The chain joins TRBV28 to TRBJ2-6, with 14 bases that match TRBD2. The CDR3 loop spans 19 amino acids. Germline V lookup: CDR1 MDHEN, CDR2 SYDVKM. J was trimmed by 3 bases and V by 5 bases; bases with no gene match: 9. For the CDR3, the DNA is TGTGCCAGCAGTCCACTCGGGACTAGCGGGAGTGGTGGGGCCAACGTCCTGACTTTC. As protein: CASSPLGTSGSGGANVLTF.

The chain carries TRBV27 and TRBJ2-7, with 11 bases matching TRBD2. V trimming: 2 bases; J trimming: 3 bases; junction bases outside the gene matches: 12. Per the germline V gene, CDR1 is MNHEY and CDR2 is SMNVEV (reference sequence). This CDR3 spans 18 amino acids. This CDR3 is CASSLSGTSGSNFYEQYF. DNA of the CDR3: TGTGCCAGCAGTTTAAGTGGTACTAGCGGGAGCAACTTCTACGAGCAGTACTTC.

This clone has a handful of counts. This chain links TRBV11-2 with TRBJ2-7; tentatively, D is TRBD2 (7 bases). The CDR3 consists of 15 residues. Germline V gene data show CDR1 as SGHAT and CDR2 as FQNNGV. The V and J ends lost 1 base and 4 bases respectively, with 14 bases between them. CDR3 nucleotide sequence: TGTGCCAGCAGCTTAGGAGGGGGACTATTTTACGAGCAGTACTTC. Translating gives CASSLGGGLFYEQYF. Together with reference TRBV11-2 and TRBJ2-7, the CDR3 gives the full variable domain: EAGVAQSPRYKIIEKRQSVAFWCNPISGHATLYWYQQILGQGPKLLIQFQNNGVVDDSQLPKDRFSAERLKGVDSTLKIQPAKLEDSAVYLCASSLGGGLFYEQYFGPGTRLTVT.

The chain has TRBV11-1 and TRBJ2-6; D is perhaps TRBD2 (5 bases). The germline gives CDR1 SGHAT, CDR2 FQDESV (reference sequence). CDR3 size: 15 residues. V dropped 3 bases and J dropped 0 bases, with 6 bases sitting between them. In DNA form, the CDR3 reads TGTGCCAGCAGCTTCGGGGACTCTGGGGCCAACGTCCTGACTTTC. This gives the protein CASSFGDSGANVLTF. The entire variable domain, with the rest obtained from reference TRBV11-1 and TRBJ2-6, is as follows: EAEVAQSPRYKITEKSQAVAFWCDPISGHATLYWYRQILGQGPELLVQFQDESVVDDSQLPKDRFSAERLKGVDSTLKIQPAELGDSAMYLCASSFGDSGANVLTFGAGSRLTVL.

The CDR3 nucleotides are TGTGCCAGCAGTGCGGACAGGATGAACACTGAAGCTTTCTTT. Its translation is CASSADRMNTEAFF. The chain joins TRBV6-1 to TRBJ1-1, with 7 bases fitting TRBD1. The CDR3 loop spans 14 amino acids. Per the germline V gene, CDR1 is MNHNS and CDR2 is SASEGT. Losses at the gene ends were 4 bases for V and 0 bases for J; bases not matched to a gene: 2.

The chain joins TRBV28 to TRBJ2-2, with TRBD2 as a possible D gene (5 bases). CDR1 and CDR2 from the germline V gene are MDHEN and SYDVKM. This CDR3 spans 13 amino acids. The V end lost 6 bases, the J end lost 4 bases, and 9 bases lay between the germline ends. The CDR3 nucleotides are TGTGCCAGCAGCATTAGCGTCACCGGGGAGCTGTTTTTT. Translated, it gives CASSISVTGELFF.

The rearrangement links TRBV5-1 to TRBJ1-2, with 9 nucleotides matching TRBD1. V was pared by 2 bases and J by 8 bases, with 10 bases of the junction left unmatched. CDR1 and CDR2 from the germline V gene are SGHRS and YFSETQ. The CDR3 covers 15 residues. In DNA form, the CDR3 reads TGCGCCAGCAGCTTAAAAGGGACAGGGTTAGGGGGCTACACCTTC. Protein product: CASSLKGTGLGGYTF. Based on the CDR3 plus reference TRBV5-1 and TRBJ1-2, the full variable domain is KAGVTQTPRYLIKTRGQQVTLSCSPISGHRSVSWYQQTPGQGLQFLFEYFSETQRNKGNFPGRFSGRQFSNSRSEMNVSTLELGDSALYLCASSLKGTGLGGYTFGSGTRLTVV.

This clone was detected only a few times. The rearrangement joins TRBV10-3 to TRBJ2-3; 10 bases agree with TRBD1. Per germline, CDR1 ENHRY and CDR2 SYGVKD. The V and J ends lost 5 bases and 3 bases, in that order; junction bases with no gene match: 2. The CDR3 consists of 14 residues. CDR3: CAISRTGGTDTQYF. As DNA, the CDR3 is TGTGCCATCAGTAGGACAGGGGGTACAGATACGCAGTATTTT.

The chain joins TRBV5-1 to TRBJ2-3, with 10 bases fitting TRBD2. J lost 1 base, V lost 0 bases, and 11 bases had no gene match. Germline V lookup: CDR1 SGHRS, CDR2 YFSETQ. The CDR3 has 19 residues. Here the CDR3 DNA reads TGCGCCAGCAGCTTGGCGGCTTTCACTAGCGGGGACGGCACAGATACGCAGTATTTT. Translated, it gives CASSLAAFTSGDGTDTQYF. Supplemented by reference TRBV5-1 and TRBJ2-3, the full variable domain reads KAGVTQTPRYLIKTRGQQVTLSCSPISGHRSVSWYQQTPGQGLQFLFEYFSETQRNKGNFPGRFSGRQFSNSRSEMNVSTLELGDSALYLCASSLAAFTSGDGTDTQYFGPGTRLTVL.